This T cell receptor beta chain was recovered during a study of T-cell memory formation after mild COVID-19. In the study overall: Clusters of TCRs were largely donor specific.

The length of the CDR3 is 14 residues. Germline V lookup: CDR1 MGHRA, CDR2 YSYEKL. V was shortened by 5 bases and J by 5 bases, with 12 bases between the two germline ends. Each CDR3 protein is one row after TCRdb ran MiXCR on the 5' RACE reads. This table holds about 100,000 distinct CDR3 sequences, around 10% found once. Sequenced material: PBMCs or a T cell subset sorted from them (not recorded which). The chain uses TRBV4-1 and TRBJ2-2; D is possibly TRBD1 (5 bases). The TCR was taken from a man between 18 and 29 years old who had mild COVID-19 (a few samples of this study predate the infection). Cell type and time point are not known. CDR3 in amino acids: CASSYRFMTGELFF. The CDR3 bases are TGCGCCAGCAGCTACAGGTTTATGACCGGGGAGCTGTTTTTT.